Shown below are 6 T cell receptor beta chains from a single sample sequenced in a study of human T cells and chemical hapten exposure. TCRdb independently ran MiXCR on the RACE reads; one entry per CDR3 protein. The table has 150,000 to 200,000 distinct CDR3 sequences, 25% to 35% seen once. This sample's time point: patch test 3, about 24 weeks after DPC sensitization. Described treatment: therapeutic diphenylcyclopropenone sensitization with weekly scalp DPC. The sample here was whole blood, taken in connection with sensitization to the hapten diphenylcyclopropenone (DPC). These receptors all stem from a woman under 30 with alopecia areata. Some clones in this sample may be carry-over from other donors' samples.

The table lists this clonotype with a few counts. J is TRBJ2-7 and V is TRBV4-2; 7 bases agree with TRBD2. This CDR3 is built from 16 residues. Germline CDR1 is LGHNA and CDR2 is YNFKEQ. Trimming at V came to 1 base and at J to 3 bases, leaving 9 bases not matched to a gene. This CDR3 reads CASSQARGSPNYEQYF. CDR3 coding DNA: TGTGCCAGCAGCCAAGCTCGCGGGAGCCCGAACTACGAGCAGTACTTC.

V and J are TRBV11-2 and TRBJ1-4; D ambiguous. The CDR3 sequence is 11 residues long. The germline gives CDR1 SGHAT, CDR2 FQNNGV. The V end lost 5 bases, the J end lost 8 bases, and 6 bases lay between the germline ends. The DNA for the CDR3 is TGTGCCAGCAGCCCAGCGGAAAAACTGTTTTTT. Amino acid sequence: CASSPAEKLFF.

The sample holds a few counts of this clonotype. This chain connects TRBV11-2 to TRBJ2-7, with TRBD1 identical over 7 bases. The germline CDR1 and CDR2 sequences are SGHAT and FQNNGV. The trim removed 4 bases at V and 5 bases at J, leaving 8 bases unmatched. The CDR3 totals 14 residues. CDR3 coding DNA: TGTGCCAGCAGCTGGAAATTAACAGGGGACGAGCAGTACTTC. It translates to CASSWKLTGDEQYF.

The chain carries TRBV6-2 or TRBV6-3 and TRBJ2-7, with 8 nucleotides matching TRBD1. Germline V gene lookup returns CDR1 MNHEY and CDR2 SVGEGT. The CDR3 loop spans 14 amino acids. Trimming cost V 6 bases and J 3 bases; bases outside gene matches: 7. The CDR3 reads CASRLRDRFYEQYF. As DNA, the CDR3 is TGTGCCAGCAGGCTCCGGGACAGGTTCTACGAGCAGTACTTC.

V is TRBV24-1 and J is TRBJ2-3; no clear D gene. This CDR3 is built from 13 residues. Germline assignment: CDR1 KGHDR and CDR2 SFDVKD. Trimming cost V 4 bases and J 6 bases, with 10 bases left between them. The CDR3 DNA is TGTGCCACCAGTGACCGGTCATCGGATACGCAGTATTTT. The encoded protein is CATSDRSSDTQYF.

The J gene is TRBJ2-2, the V gene TRBV4-3; TRBD2 matches at 10 bases. Looked up from germline, CDR1 is LGHNA and CDR2 is YSLEER. The CDR3 spans 17 residues. With 1 base clipped from V and 1 base from J, the junction kept 3 bases outside the gene matches. The chain's CDR3 is CASSQARLAGNTGELFF. CDR3 DNA sequence: TGCGCCAGCAGCCAAGCCCGACTAGCGGGGAACACCGGGGAGCTGTTTTTT.